This T cell receptor (beta chain) was sequenced for a study of blood T cell repertoires in COVID-19. Turning to the study itself: There were acute and convalescent COVID-19 samples, and they came from the United States, Italy and Spain.

The data were produced by immunoSEQ multiplex PCR, yet TCRdb's version contains in-frame clones alone and is incomplete. The sample carries roughly 170,000 clones, roughly 89% recorded once. The CDR3 is made up of 13 amino acids. Trimming stripped 6 bases from V and 3 bases from J, with 9 bases between. Germline-derived CDR1 and CDR2 are ENHRY and SYGVKD. This receptor was identified in a woman aged 70-85 years with COVID-19, enrolled during active disease. Sequences were obtained from peripheral blood. V and J are TRBV10-3 and TRBJ1-5; possibly TRBD1 for D (5 bases). The CDR3, as DNA: TGTGCCATCAGGGGGGGGATCAATCAGCCCCAGCATTTT. This translates into CAIRGGINQPQHF.